The 15 T cell receptor beta chains below all came from one sample that was sequenced in a study of cytotoxic CD8 clonotypes in ibrutinib-treated CLL. TCRdb keeps only in-frame clones here, not all; method: immunoSEQ multiplex PCR. This sample has some 200,000 clones; roughly 65% occur once, and the top ten carry 5.9%. The sample was PBMCs, taken after 12 months of ibrutinib treatment. The receptors here all came from a human donor with chronic lymphocytic leukemia.

The chain couples TRBV6-5 to TRBJ2-2, with TRBD2 matching 10 bases. The V and J ends lost 6 bases and 4 bases, in that order; junction bases with no gene match: 5. The CDR3 is made up of 15 amino acids. The germline V gene encodes CDR1 MNHEY and CDR2 SVGAGI. CDR3 nucleotide sequence: TGTGCCAGCAGCCAGGGACTAGCGAGCACCGGGGAGCTGTTTTTT. Amino acid sequence: CASSQGLASTGELFF.

DNA for the CDR3: TGTGCCAGCTCACCCCCGGGAGGGAGGCGAGAAAAACTGTTTTTT. It is translated as CASSPPGGRREKLFF. This rearrangement joins TRBV18 to TRBJ1-4; D remains ambiguous. CDR1 is KGHSH, CDR2 LQKENI, per germline. The CDR3 runs to 15 residues. V shed 3 bases and J shed 8 bases, with 16 bases lying between them.

The V gene is TRBV18, the J gene TRBJ2-7, with 10 positions matching TRBD1. V lost 0 bases, J lost 4 bases, and 3 bases stayed unmatched. Germline V CDR1 and CDR2: KGHSH, LQKENI. The CDR3 extends over 15 amino acids. For the CDR3, the DNA is TGTGCCAGCTCACCACCCGGACAGGGGGTGTACGAGCAGTACTTC. It yields the protein CASSPPGQGVYEQYF. Filled out from reference TRBV18 and TRBJ2-7, the complete variable domain reads NAGVMQNPRHLVRRRGQEARLRCSPMKGHSHVYWYRQLPEEGLKFMVYLQKENIIDESGMPKERFSAEFPKEGPSILRIQQVVRGDSAAYFCASSPPGQGVYEQYFGPGTRLTVT.

V is TRBV20-1 and J is TRBJ2-7, with 9 nucleotides matching TRBD2. This CDR3 has 11 residues. The junction had 4 bases not matched to a gene; V was cut back by 6 bases and J by 7 bases. From germline, CDR1 is DFQATT and CDR2 SNEGSKA (reference sequence). The CDR3 DNA reads as TGCAGTGCGCCTAGCGGGAAAGAGCAGTACTTC. Protein: CSAPSGKEQYF.

The chain joins TRBV5-1 to TRBJ2-3; 11 bases align to TRBD2. CDR3 length: 16 amino acids. Losses at the gene ends were 1 base for V and 5 bases for J; bases not matched to a gene: 6. CDR1 SGHRS and CDR2 YFSETQ come from the germline V gene. The CDR3, as DNA: TGCGCCAGCAGCTTGAAGTTAGCGGGAGGGGTAGATACGCAGTATTTT. Translation gives CASSLKLAGGVDTQYF.

The gene calls are TRBV7-3 and TRBJ2-2; 9 bases line up with TRBD2. Germline V gives CDR1 SGHTA, CDR2 FQGTGA. The CDR3 is 16 residues long. Trimming cost V 0 bases and J 4 bases; bases outside gene matches: 3. DNA of the CDR3: TGTGCCAGCAGCTTAACTCCAGCGGGAGGCACCGGGGAGCTGTTTTTT. As protein: CASSLTPAGGTGELFF.

This chain uses TRBV28 with TRBJ1-1, with D possibly being TRBD1 (5 bases). Trimming took off 6 bases at V and 3 bases at J, with 17 bases between the two ends. The germline V gene encodes CDR1 MDHEN and CDR2 SYDVKM. This CDR3 spans 15 amino acids. In DNA, the CDR3 is TGTGCCAGCAGCCCTTTATGGGGGGAGTACACTGAAGCTTTCTTT. Its protein is CASSPLWGEYTEAFF.

J is TRBJ2-1 and V is TRBV30; 11 bases are a match to TRBD2. Losses at the gene ends were 0 bases for V and 10 bases for J; bases not matched to a gene: 8. This CDR3 has 15 amino acids. Germline CDR1 is GTSNPN and CDR2 is SVGIG (reference sequence). The DNA of the CDR3 is TGTGCCTGGAGTGTAGGTAGCGGGAGGGCAGAGGAGCAGTTCTTC. It translates to CAWSVGSGRAEEQFF.

This chain links TRBV7-3 with TRBJ2-2, with a weak D call TRBD2 (6 bases). The V end was cut by 2 bases, the J end by 3 bases, with 13 bases between. The CDR3 is 16 residues long. The germline V gene has CDR1 SGHTA and CDR2 FQGTGA. CDR3 sequence reads: CASSLGRGRDTGELFF. For the CDR3, the DNA is TGTGCCAGCAGCTTAGGTCGGGGGAGAGACACCGGGGAGCTGTTTTTT.

The rearrangement joins TRBV2 to TRBJ1-2; 8 nucleotides agree with TRBD1. This CDR3 has 13 amino acids. The V gene end was trimmed by 7 bases and the J gene end by 4 bases; junction bases not matched to a gene: 5. CDR1 is SNHLY, CDR2 FYNNEI, per germline. CDR3 region: CASKAGGVYGYTF. In DNA form, the CDR3 reads TGTGCCAGCAAGGCAGGGGGCGTCTATGGCTACACCTTC.

The rearrangement links TRBV11-3 to TRBJ2-3; D is unresolved. Germline V gene data show CDR1 as SGHNT and CDR2 as YENEEA. The CDR3 is 14 residues long. Trimming stripped 0 bases from V and 7 bases from J, with 11 bases between. The CDR3 DNA reads TGTGCCAGCAGCTTAGAACCCACCTCTCATACGCAGTATTTT. Residues: CASSLEPTSHTQYF.

The chain employs TRBV9 and TRBJ2-2; D is uncertain. Germline CDR1 reads SGDLS; CDR2 reads YYNGEE. The CDR3 consists of 13 residues. Trimming shortened V by 6 bases and J by 6 bases, and 12 bases separated the two germline ends. The CDR3 loop reads CASTPNTAGELFF. Written as DNA, the CDR3 is TGTGCCAGCACCCCGAACACGGCCGGGGAGCTGTTTTTT. Using reference TRBV9 and TRBJ2-2 for the parts outside the CDR3, the full variable domain is DSGVTQTPKHLITATGQRVTLRCSPRSGDLSVYWYQQSLDQGLQFLIQYYNGEERAKGNILERFSAQQFPDLHSELNLSSLELGDSALYFCASTPNTAGELFFGEGSRLTVL.

This chain uses TRBV14 with TRBJ1-2, with D unclear. The germline V and J ends were trimmed by 1 base and 9 bases, with 27 bases remaining between them. Germline CDR1 SGHDN, CDR2 FVKESK. This CDR3 has 18 residues. CDR3 in amino acids: CASSQVLAGRPGPGSYTF. In DNA form, the CDR3 reads TGTGCCAGCAGCCAAGTGCTTGCTGGGAGACCCGGGCCGGGTAGCTACACCTTC. The full variable domain, completed using reference TRBV14 and TRBJ1-2, is EAGVTQFPSHSVIEKGQTVTLRCDPISGHDNLYWYRRVMGKEIKFLLHFVKESKQDESGMPNNRFLAERTGGTYSTLKVQPAELEDSGVYFCASSQVLAGRPGPGSYTFGSGTRLTVV.

V gene TRBV6-5 combines with J gene TRBJ2-2; D is uncertain. Germline CDR1 is MNHEY and CDR2 is SVGAGI. The CDR3 contains 13 residues. Deletions cut 3 bases from V and 8 bases from J, with 10 bases between. CDR3 sequence: CASSYERRGELFF. The DNA for the CDR3 is TGTGCCAGCAGTTATGAGAGGCGTGGGGAGCTGTTTTTT.

The V call is TRBV9, the J call TRBJ2-2, with D hard to call. CDR3 length: 17 amino acids. The V and J ends lost 2 bases and 4 bases respectively, with 18 bases between them. CDR1 and CDR2 from the germline V gene are SGDLS and YYNGEE. The DNA of the CDR3 is TGTGCCAGCAGCGTGCCCTTAGAAGGGCTGGGCACCGGGGAGCTGTTTTTT. Its protein product is CASSVPLEGLGTGELFF.